The next 17 T cell receptor beta chains were all read from a single sample in a study of blood T cells in healthy people across ages. A sample-barcoded 5' primer and a J-beta primer mix were used in a second PCR of about 7 to 12 cycles. TCRdb re-analysed the 5' RACE reads in MiXCR, keeping a single row per CDR3 protein. The sample gives roughly 2 million distinct CDR3 sequences, roughly 49% of which show up once; about 2.1% is in the top ten. What was sequenced was blood. These receptors came from a woman between 35 and 50 years old in good health.

The rearrangement links TRBV7-2 to TRBJ2-5; D not resolved. The CDR3 has 15 amino acids. Germline assignment: CDR1 SGHTA and CDR2 FQGNSA. Trimming pared 1 base from V and 4 bases from J, leaving 13 bases between. The CDR3 bases are TGTGCCAGCAGCTTAGTTAAGGTAGTGGGAGAGACCCAGTACTTC. Protein sequence: CASSLVKVVGETQYF. Together with reference TRBV7-2 and TRBJ2-5, the CDR3 gives the full variable domain: GAGVSQSPSNKVTEKGKDVELRCDPISGHTALYWYRQSLGQGLEFLIYFQGNSAPDKSGLPSDRFSAERTGGSVSTLTIQRTQQEDSAVYLCASSLVKVVGETQYFGPGTRLLVL.

V usage is TRBV20-1 and J usage is TRBJ2-1; 8 bases map to TRBD2. This CDR3 is 15 amino acids long. Germline V gene data show CDR1 as DFQATT and CDR2 as SNEGSKA (reference sequence). The ends lost 1 base at V and 8 bases at J; junction bases unmatched: 10. CDR3 nucleotide sequence: TGCAGTGCTAGAGCCTCGGAGGCGGGGGGCTATGAGCAGTTCTTC. Translation: CSARASEAGGYEQFF.

The V gene is TRBV27, the J gene TRBJ1-5, with TRBD1 matching over 7 bases. This CDR3 comprises 17 residues. Germline V gene sequence: CDR1 MNHEY, CDR2 SMNVEV (reference sequence). Unmatched junction bases numbered 12, after V lost 5 bases and J lost 2 bases. The chain's CDR3 is CASSPRIGGNGNQPQHF. The DNA for the CDR3 is TGTGCCAGCAGTCCACGTATAGGGGGCAACGGCAATCAGCCCCAGCATTTT.

The chain couples TRBV20-1 to TRBJ2-5; TRBD1 or TRBD2 may be the D gene (5 bases each). The CDR3 is 13 amino acids. The germline CDR1 and CDR2 sequences are DFQATT and SNEGSKA (reference sequence). V dropped 1 base and J dropped 11 bases, with 17 bases sitting between them. CDR3 DNA sequence: TGCAGTGCTAGAGTAGTTGAGGGGTCGAGACAGTACTTC. As protein: CSARVVEGSRQYF.

The V and J genes are TRBV7-2 and TRBJ2-1, with TRBD1 matching over 7 bases. CDR1 is SGHTA and CDR2 is FQGNSA in the germline V gene. The CDR3 contains 16 residues. V shed 4 bases and J 4 bases; nucleotides not matched to a gene: 10. The CDR3 nucleotides read TGTGCCAGCAGCTGGGACAGTGTTATACCATACAATGAGCAGTTCTTC. Translated, it gives CASSWDSVIPYNEQFF.

The chain employs TRBV6-6 and TRBJ2-1, with D possibly TRBD2 on 6 matching bases. Trimming stripped 6 bases from V and 5 bases from J, with 14 bases between. In germline, CDR1 is MNHNY, CDR2 SVGAGI (reference sequence). This CDR3 has 14 residues. The CDR3 here is CASSPGGSNNEQFF. For the CDR3, the DNA is TGTGCCAGCAGCCCCGGGGGATCCAACAATGAGCAGTTCTTC.

The rearrangement joins TRBV20-1 to TRBJ2-3; no definite D call. Looked up from germline, CDR1 is DFQATT and CDR2 is SNEGSKA (reference sequence). The V end lost 6 bases, the J end lost 4 bases, and 11 bases lay between the germline ends. The CDR3 extends over 12 amino acids. CDR3 protein: CSARRSSDTQYF. DNA for the CDR3: TGCAGTGCCAGACGTAGTTCAGATACGCAGTATTTT.

The sample holds many counts of this clonotype. CDR3 in amino acids: CASSLNSGSGGQDTQYF. The CDR3 bases are TGTGCCAGCAGCTTAAACTCGGGTTCGGGGGGGCAAGATACGCAGTATTTT. The chain has TRBV11-2 and TRBJ2-3; 8 nucleotides match TRBD2. The V segment lost 2 bases and the J segment 5 bases; nucleotides outside the gene matches: 12. The germline gives CDR1 SGHAT, CDR2 FQNNGV. The CDR3 covers 17 residues.

This clonotype was detected only a few times. The J gene is TRBJ2-5, the V gene TRBV2, with a weak D call TRBD1 (5 bases). The CDR3 consists of 15 residues. Germline lookup yields CDR1 SNHLY and CDR2 FYNNEI. The V gene lost 7 bases and the J gene lost 5 bases, with 20 bases spanning the gap. The CDR3 DNA is TGTGCCAGCACCGGTAGTGTGGGGCCCCCGGAGACCCAGTACTTC. This translates into CASTGSVGPPETQYF.

The V gene is TRBV11-1, the J gene TRBJ2-5; perhaps TRBD1 as D (6 bases). The CDR3 covers 15 residues. From germline, CDR1 is SGHAT and CDR2 FQDESV (reference sequence). The ends were cut back, 5 bases at V and 5 bases at J, with 18 bases in the middle. Here the CDR3 reads CASSTPYREIETQYF. CDR3 sequence (DNA): TGTGCCAGCAGCACCCCCTACAGGGAAATTGAGACCCAGTACTTC.

The chain joins TRBV20-1 to TRBJ1-6; D is unclear. The CDR3 is made up of 13 amino acids. Germline V gives CDR1 DFQATT, CDR2 SNEGSKA (reference sequence). With 3 bases removed from V and 9 bases from J, the gap between germline ends came to 12 bases. The CDR3 loop is CSASGRLGSPLHF. The DNA for the CDR3 is TGCAGTGCTAGTGGGAGGTTGGGTTCACCCCTCCACTTT.

The chain links TRBV1 to TRBJ1-2; TRBD1 reflects the table's D call only, with no check against the DNA. TRBV1 is marked as a pseudogene. The CDR3 runs to 14 residues. The CDR3: CTSSQKGGSYGYTF. CDR3 DNA: TGCACCAGCAGCCAAAAAGGGGGCAGCTATGGCTACACCTTC.

This clonotype was seen only once. The junction shows a germline mismatch at one end, possibly a read error. The rearrangement links TRBV7-6 to TRBJ2-7; D assignment may be TRBD1 or TRBD2 (5 bases each). This CDR3 spans 14 amino acids. Germline CDR1 and CDR2: SGHVS and FNYEAQ. CDR3 in DNA: TGTGCCGGCAGCCAATGGGACGTATCCTACGAGCAGTACTTC. Translating it yields CAGSQWDVSYEQYF.

This clonotype was recorded a few times. The V and J genes are TRBV20-1 and TRBJ2-1; D is tentatively TRBD1 or TRBD2 (6 bases each). The CDR3 length is 16 residues. Germline V gene data show CDR1 as DFQATT and CDR2 as SNEGSKA (reference sequence). Between the trimmed V and J ends, which lost 0 bases and 5 bases, there was a span of 17 bases. CDR3 in amino acids: CSARDFRGRTDNEQFF. In nucleotides, the CDR3 is TGCAGTGCTAGAGATTTTCGGGGGCGAACTGACAATGAGCAGTTCTTC.

The chain joins TRBV12-3 or TRBV12-4 to TRBJ2-7; no reliable D call. V was shortened by 4 bases and J by 3 bases, with 13 bases between the two germline ends. The CDR3 totals 14 residues. CDR3 loop: CASSSGRLYYEQYF. CDR3 bases: TGTGCCAGCAGTTCTGGACGGCTCTACTACGAGCAGTACTTC.

This clonotype was seen at least ten times. The chain is built from TRBV9 and TRBJ2-5; no reliable D call. The ends were cut back, 0 bases at V and 1 base at J, with 4 bases in the middle. Germline V CDR1 and CDR2: SGDLS, YYNGEE. The CDR3 sequence is 13 residues long. CDR3 residues: CASSVALQETQYF. Here the CDR3 DNA reads TGTGCCAGCAGCGTAGCCCTCCAAGAGACCCAGTACTTC.

This clonotype has just a few counts. The V and J genes are TRBV6-5 and TRBJ1-4; 9 bases match TRBD1. V lost 5 bases, J lost 8 bases, and 6 bases stayed unmatched. The CDR3 runs 14 residues. In germline, CDR1 is MNHEY, CDR2 SVGAGI. The CDR3 protein is CASSGGTGLEKLFF. The CDR3 DNA follows: TGTGCCAGCAGTGGGGGGACAGGGTTAGAAAAACTGTTTTTT.